A selection of T cell receptor beta chains follows, all from one sample in a study of control samples from healthy donors and cancer patients. Sequenced by immunoSEQ multiplex PCR; TCRdb stores in-frame clones only, minus some. The profile shows approximately 84,000 clones, 75% to 95% of them singletons. The sample taken for sequencing was blood. The source of these receptors is a man aged 30-40 years in good health. Each CDR3 is given with its conserved first and last residue. A D gene is named only where the DNA matches it firmly.

CDR3 protein,CDR3 DNA,V gene,J gene,D gene
CASRGGQLTDTQYF,TGTGCCAGCAGGGGGGGACAGCTCACAGATACGCAGTATTTT,TRBV27,TRBJ2-3,-
CASSYSQNQPQHF,TGTGCCAGCAGTTACTCCCAGAATCAGCCCCAGCATTTT,TRBV6-6,TRBJ1-5,-
CASSPKGETQYF,TGTGCCAGCAGCCCGAAGGGAGAGACCCAGTACTTC,TRBV5-4,TRBJ2-5,-
CASSQERKEGRFTGELFF,TGCGCCAGCAGCCAAGAAAGGAAAGAAGGCAGGTTCACCGGGGAGCTGTTTTTT,TRBV4-1,TRBJ2-2,-
CASSDHLGGEETQYF,TGCGCCAGCAGCGACCACCTAGGGGGGGAGGAGACCCAGTACTTC,TRBV5-1,TRBJ2-5,-
CASKGGSYEQYF,TGCGCCAGCAAAGGCGGCTCCTACGAGCAGTACTTC,TRBV5-1,TRBJ2-7,-
CSVVTRQSNEKLFF,TGCAGCGTTGTGACCCGACAGAGTAATGAAAAACTGTTTTTT,TRBV29-1,TRBJ1-4,-
CASTGRGLEGYTF,TGTGCCAGCACAGGCAGGGGGTTGGAAGGCTACACCTTC,TRBV25-1,TRBJ1-2,TRBD1
CASSVAQGRYTGELFF,TGTGCCAGCAGCGTAGCCCAGGGCCGCTACACCGGGGAGCTGTTTTTT,TRBV9,TRBJ2-2,-
CASSPQGANGEQYF,TGTGCCAGCTCACCACAGGGGGCAAACGGCGAGCAGTACTTC,TRBV18,TRBJ2-7,TRBD1
CASSGDRANTEAFF,TGTGCCAGCAGCGGAGACAGGGCGAACACTGAAGCTTTCTTT,TRBV7-2,TRBJ1-1,TRBD1
CATGAAATYEQYF,TGTGCCACCGGGGCAGCGGCCACCTACGAGCAGTACTTC,TRBV19,TRBJ2-7,-